These 30 T cell receptor beta chains originate from one sample sequenced in a study of blood T cells in healthy people across ages. A second PCR of 7 to 11 cycles used a sample-barcoded 5' primer and a J-beta primer mix. TCRdb re-called the 5' RACE reads with MiXCR, one entry per CDR3 protein. The sample lists 900,000 to 950,000 distinct CDR3 sequences, around 29% occurring once. The data were also submitted as part of a second study, on T cells of mothers and their children.

The specimen sequenced was blood. The receptors stem from a woman between 40 and 55 years old in good health.

A few counts support this clonotype. The chain links TRBV2 to TRBJ2-1; the match to TRBD2 covers 10 bases. V lost 3 bases, J lost 0 bases, and 14 bases stayed unmatched. This CDR3 comprises 20 residues. Germline CDR1 is SNHLY and CDR2 is FYNNEI. The CDR3 sequence is CASSDGWASGGLSSYNEQFF. DNA of the CDR3: TGTGCCAGCAGTGATGGTTGGGCTAGCGGGGGCCTGAGCTCCTACAATGAGCAGTTCTTC.

J is TRBJ1-5 and V is TRBV7-2, with 7 positions matching TRBD1. This CDR3 is built from 14 residues. J was trimmed by 11 bases and V by 1 base; bases with no gene match: 8. Germline V CDR1 and CDR2: SGHTA, FQGNSA. CDR3 protein: CASSLGAGGDAQHF. In nucleotides, the CDR3 is TGTGCCAGCAGCTTAGGTGCAGGGGGAGACGCCCAGCATTTT.

This clonotype was counted between two and nine times. This sequence joins TRBV9 and TRBJ2-5; D is unclear. The CDR3 length is 14 residues. V lost 5 bases and J lost 5, with 16 bases in between. Germline CDR1 SGDLS, CDR2 YYNGEE. In nucleotides, the CDR3 is TGTGCCAGCAGGCCCCCAGACCCGGTGGAGACCCAGTACTTC. It is translated as CASRPPDPVETQYF.

This clonotype was seen only a few times. The V and J genes are TRBV20-1 and TRBJ1-1; possibly TRBD1 for D (6 bases). This CDR3 is built from 13 residues. The ends were cut back, 2 bases at V and 7 bases at J, with 14 bases in the middle. CDR1 and CDR2 (germline): DFQATT, SNEGSKA (reference sequence). The CDR3 DNA is TGCAGTGCTAGAAGGGACACCCAGAGTGAAGCTTTCTTT. This codes for CSARRDTQSEAFF.

This clonotype occurred a few times. The V gene is TRBV7-2, the J gene TRBJ1-2; a weak D match, TRBD1 (6 bases). CDR1 is SGHTA and CDR2 is FQGNSA in the germline V gene. The CDR3 extends over 15 amino acids. The ends were cut back, 0 bases at V and 2 bases at J, with 10 bases in the middle. DNA of the CDR3: TGTGCCAGCAGCTTAGCGGGGGCGATCAACTATGGCTACACCTTC. It is translated as CASSLAGAINYGYTF.

The rearrangement joins TRBV6-6 to TRBJ1-5; 9 bases are shared with TRBD1. The CDR3 is made up of 17 amino acids. Germline V gene lookup returns CDR1 MNHNY and CDR2 SVGAGI (reference sequence). V shed 0 bases and J 5 bases; nucleotides not matched to a gene: 8. CDR3 nucleotide sequence: TGTGCCAGCAGTTACTCCTGGGGGACAGGGAGAGATCAGCCCCAGCATTTT. As protein: CASSYSWGTGRDQPQHF.

This clonotype was seen many times. The chain carries TRBV12-3 or TRBV12-4 and TRBJ2-7; 7 bases are a match to TRBD2. Germline trimming cut 5 bases from V and 0 bases from J; bases unmatched to any gene: 7. This CDR3 comprises 15 residues. The DNA for the CDR3 is TGTGCCAGCAGTCTGCACAGCGGGGCCTCCTACGAGCAGTACTTC. Protein sequence: CASSLHSGASYEQYF.

The sample holds a few counts of this clonotype. The junction shows a germline mismatch at one end, possibly a read error. The chain employs TRBV7-2 and TRBJ2-2; 9 bases are a match to TRBD1. Germline V gene data show CDR1 as SGHTA and CDR2 as FQGNSA. The CDR3 contains 15 residues. CDR3 sequence (DNA): TGTGACAGCAGCAAGGACAGGGGGAACACCGGGGAGCTGTTTTTT. This codes for CDSSKDRGNTGELFF.

This clonotype has at least ten counts. This chain joins TRBV20-1 and TRBJ2-7, with D possibly being TRBD2 (6 bases). There are 10 residues in the CDR3. Germline lookup yields CDR1 DFQATT and CDR2 SNEGSKA (reference sequence). The CDR3 loop is CSPGVYEQYF. CDR3 DNA: TGCTCCCCGGGAGTATACGAGCAGTACTTC.

This clonotype was found a few times. The chain uses TRBV7-8 and TRBJ2-3; no clear D gene. CDR1 and CDR2 (germline): SGHVS, FQNEAQ. V was trimmed by 6 bases and J by 1 base, leaving 11 bases between them. The CDR3 totals 14 residues. CDR3 protein: CASRVNAGTDTQYF. The CDR3 region has the DNA TGTGCCAGCAGAGTCAATGCCGGCACAGATACGCAGTATTTT.

V and J are TRBV2 and TRBJ2-5; 14 bases map to TRBD2. The J segment lost 3 bases and the V segment lost 7 bases, leaving 7 bases of the junction unmatched. Per germline, CDR1 SNHLY and CDR2 FYNNEI. The CDR3 has 16 amino acids. The CDR3 here is CASTGLAGGPEETQYF. CDR3 nucleotides: TGTGCCAGCACCGGACTAGCGGGGGGTCCCGAAGAGACCCAGTACTTC.

This clonotype was counted once. The chain recombines TRBV6-2 or TRBV6-3 with TRBJ2-5; D may be TRBD2 (7 bases). The germline gives CDR1 MNHEY, CDR2 SVGEGT. V lost 8 bases and J 2 bases, leaving 15 bases between the germline ends. The CDR3 length is 14 residues. The CDR3 loop reads CASLWGGPQETQYF. CDR3 nucleotides: TGTGCCAGCCTTTGGGGGGGGCCTCAAGAGACCCAGTACTTC.

The chain links TRBV12-3 or TRBV12-4 to TRBJ2-7; D could derive from TRBD1 or TRBD2 (6 bases each). The germline V and J ends were trimmed by 8 bases and 2 bases, with 13 bases remaining between them. The CDR3 covers 13 residues. Written as DNA, the CDR3 is TGTGCCAGCGGGGGGCATGGGACCTACGAGCAGTACTTC. This translates into CASGGHGTYEQYF.

The gene calls are TRBV12-3 or TRBV12-4 and TRBJ1-2; no definite D call. The ends were cut back, 3 bases at V and 4 bases at J, with 12 bases in the middle. The CDR3 sequence is 14 residues long. CDR3 amino acids: CASSFGVVGYGYTF. For the CDR3, the DNA is TGTGCCAGCAGTTTTGGCGTAGTGGGCTATGGCTACACCTTC.

The genes are TRBV20-1 and TRBJ1-2; D unresolved. The CDR3 loop spans 15 amino acids. The ends were cut back, 0 bases at V and 0 bases at J, with 11 bases in the middle. Germline values: CDR1 DFQATT, CDR2 SNEGSKA (reference sequence). CDR3 region: CSARDLRPANYGYTF. CDR3 DNA: TGCAGTGCTAGAGATTTGAGGCCCGCTAACTATGGCTACACCTTC.

As for this clonotype: At one end, the junction sequence differs from germline, possibly due to a read error. The chain is built from TRBV7-7 and TRBJ2-1; TRBD1 aligns across 7 bases. The CDR3 spans 15 residues. Germline values: CDR1 SSHAT, CDR2 FNYEAQ (reference sequence). Here the CDR3 reads CASSFQDRPYNEQFF. In DNA, the CDR3 is TGTGCTAGCAGCTTCCAGGACAGGCCCTACAATGAGCAGTTCTTC.

The chain recombines TRBV7-6 with TRBJ1-2; D remains unclear. The germline V and J ends were trimmed by 0 bases and 7 bases, with 9 bases remaining between them. Germline lookup yields CDR1 SGHVS and CDR2 FNYEAQ. The CDR3 runs to 13 residues. CDR3 loop: CASSLARGGGYTF. The CDR3 nucleotides read TGTGCCAGCAGCTTAGCGCGAGGCGGTGGCTACACCTTC.

As concerns this clonotype: The junction departs from germline at one end; a sequencing error may be responsible. J is TRBJ2-6 and V is TRBV28; 7 nucleotides match TRBD1. The CDR3 spans 15 residues. Germline V gene data show CDR1 as MDHEN and CDR2 as SYDVKM. The CDR3 reads CASSRTGVGANVRTF. The CDR3 DNA reads as TGTGCCAGCAGCCGAACAGGGGTTGGGGCCAACGTCCGGACTTTC. The full variable domain, with the rest looked up from reference TRBV28 and TRBJ2-6, is DVKVTQSSRYLVKRTGEKVFLECVQDMDHENMFWYRQDPGLGLRLIYFSYDVKMKEKGDIPEGYSVSREKKERFSLILESASTNQTSMYLCASSRTGVGANVRTFGAGSRLTVL.

The chain recombines TRBV25-1 with TRBJ1-5; the match to TRBD1 covers 9 bases. V lost 1 base and J lost 6; bases outside the gene matches: 4. Germline loops: CDR1 MGHDK, CDR2 SYGVNS. The CDR3 loop spans 15 amino acids. The CDR3 DNA sequence: TGTGCCAGCAGTGAATCGGGACAGGGACTTCAGCCCCAGCATTTT. Its translation: CASSESGQGLQPQHF.

This clonotype came up many times. The V call is TRBV11-2, the J call TRBJ1-2; TRBD1 matches 8 bases. The CDR3 covers 16 residues. Germline V gene data show CDR1 as SGHAT and CDR2 as FQNNGV. With V trimmed by 5 bases and J by 1 base, 9 bases remained unmatched. The CDR3 here is CASSILTGARNYGYTF. As DNA, the CDR3 is TGTGCCAGCAGCATCCTGACAGGGGCTCGTAACTATGGCTACACCTTC.

Concerning this clonotype: Just one base apart from a much larger clone, this may be a read error. This rearrangement joins TRBV4-2 to TRBJ1-2; no firm D call. V was shortened by 0 bases and J by 3 bases, with 14 bases between the two germline ends. The length of the CDR3 is 16 residues. The germline CDR1 and CDR2 sequences are LGHNA and YNFKEQ. CDR3 sequence reads: CASSQDLGKIDYGYTF. For the CDR3, the DNA is TGTGCCAGCAGCCAAGACCTCGGTAAGATTGACTATGGCTACACCTTC.

This clonotype was seen a few times. With a much larger clone just one base away, this may be a read error. CDR3 protein: CAIRGMDTEAFF. The CDR3 region has the DNA TGTGCCATCAGGGGCATGGACACTGAAGCTTTCTTT. This sequence joins TRBV10-3 and TRBJ1-1; no firm D call. This CDR3 is built from 12 residues. Trimming removed 6 bases from V and 3 bases from J, with 8 bases in between. CDR1 is ENHRY and CDR2 is SYGVKD in the germline V gene.

This clonotype appeared a few times. V is TRBV6-5 and J is TRBJ2-7; 8 bases are a match to TRBD1. CDR3 size: 13 residues. Trimming at V came to 3 bases and at J to 5 bases, leaving 3 bases not matched to a gene. Germline values: CDR1 MNHEY, CDR2 SVGAGI. For the CDR3, the DNA is TGTGCCAGCAGTTATACGACAGGGGACGAGCAGTACTTC. Translating it yields CASSYTTGDEQYF.

V gene TRBV2 combines with J gene TRBJ1-1, with D unresolved. The V and J ends lost 2 bases and 7 bases respectively, with 11 bases between them. The germline CDR1 and CDR2 sequences are SNHLY and FYNNEI. The CDR3 loop spans 13 amino acids. The CDR3 DNA is TGTGCCAGCAGTGAAATTACGGAGATTGAAGCTTTCTTT. It specifies CASSEITEIEAFF.

The chain links TRBV7-2 to TRBJ2-1; D might be TRBD2 (5 bases). Germline CDR1 is SGHTA and CDR2 is FQGNSA. There are 15 residues in the CDR3. V dropped 0 bases and J dropped 7 bases, with 13 bases sitting between them. Here the CDR3 DNA reads TGTGCCAGCAGCTTAGCAGGGTCGGGGTGGAATGAGCAGTTCTTC. Protein: CASSLAGSGWNEQFF.

With respect to this clonotype: A read error may account for a junction end that differs from germline. V gene TRBV28 combines with J gene TRBJ2-5; TRBD1 might be the D (6 bases). The germline CDR1 and CDR2 sequences are MDHEN and SYDVKM. The CDR3 has 13 residues. The CDR3 loop is CASTRDNQETQYF. The CDR3 bases are TGTGCCAGCACCAGGGACAACCAGGAGACCCAGTACTTC.

This clonotype was counted a single time. V gene TRBV29-1 combines with J gene TRBJ1-1; possible D gene TRBD1, 5 bases. The V gene lost 4 bases and the J gene lost 1 base, with 16 bases spanning the gap. Germline-derived CDR1 and CDR2 are SQVTM and ANQGSEA. The length of the CDR3 is 15 residues. The CDR3 DNA reads TGCAGCGTTGTTTACCTGGGACGGGAGAACACTGAAGCTTTCTTT. It specifies CSVVYLGRENTEAFF. The full variable domain, with the rest looked up from reference TRBV29-1 and TRBJ1-1, is SAVISQKPSRDICQRGTSLTIQCQVDSQVTMMFWYRQQPGQSLTLIATANQGSEATYESGFVIDKFPISRPNLTFSTLTVSNMSPEDSSIYLCSVVYLGRENTEAFFGQGTRLTVV.

The rearrangement uses TRBV4-1 and TRBJ2-4; D uncertain. Germline V gene lookup returns CDR1 MGHRA and CDR2 YSYEKL. The CDR3 covers 18 residues. V lost 2 bases to trimming and J lost 0 bases, with 17 bases between them. The CDR3 DNA reads TGCGCCAGCAGCCAACCCAAGACGGCAACCCCAGCCAAAAACATTCAGTACTTC. Translating it yields CASSQPKTATPAKNIQYF.

This chain joins TRBV30 and TRBJ2-5; D may match TRBD1 or TRBD2 (5 bases each). CDR1 is GTSNPN and CDR2 is SVGIG in the germline V gene (reference sequence). The germline V and J ends were trimmed by 2 bases and 1 base, with 14 bases remaining between them. The CDR3 spans 15 residues. CDR3 coding DNA: TGTGCCTGGAGTCCCACCGGGGCAGCCCAAGAGACCCAGTACTTC. Amino acids: CAWSPTGAAQETQYF. Full variable domain (rest looked up from reference TRBV30 and TRBJ2-5): SQTIHQWPATLVQPVGSPLSLECTVEGTSNPNLYWYRQAAGRGLQLLFYSVGIGQISSEVPQNLSASRPQDRQFILSSKKLLLSDSGFYLCAWSPTGAAQETQYFGPGTRLLVL.

This clonotype showed up just a few times. V and J are TRBV29-1 and TRBJ1-1; D is unresolved. The ends were cut back, 4 bases at V and 11 bases at J, with 23 bases in the middle. CDR1 is SQVTM and CDR2 is ANQGSEA in the germline V gene. The CDR3 contains 14 residues. The CDR3 DNA reads as TGCAGCGTTGTTCGGTCGTCGGATCCGTACCTGGCTTTCTTT. Translating it yields CSVVRSSDPYLAFF.